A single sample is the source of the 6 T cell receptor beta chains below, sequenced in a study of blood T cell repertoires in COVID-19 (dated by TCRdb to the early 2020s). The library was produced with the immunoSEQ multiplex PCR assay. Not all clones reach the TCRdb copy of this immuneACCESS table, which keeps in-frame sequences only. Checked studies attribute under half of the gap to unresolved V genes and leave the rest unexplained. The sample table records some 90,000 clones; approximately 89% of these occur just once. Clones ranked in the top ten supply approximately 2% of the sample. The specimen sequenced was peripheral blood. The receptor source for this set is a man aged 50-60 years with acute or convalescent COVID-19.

CDR3 loop: CASSLGQFMNTEAFF. The CDR3 nucleotides are TGTGCCAGCAGCTTGGGACAGTTTATGAACACTGAAGCTTTCTTT. The chain carries TRBV5-4 and TRBJ1-1; tentative D call: TRBD1 (5 bases). CDR3 length: 15 amino acids. V was clipped by 0 bases and J by 0 bases, with 9 bases between them. Germline CDR1 and CDR2: SGHNT and YYREEE (reference sequence). Drawing the rest from reference TRBV5-4 and TRBJ1-1, the complete variable domain is ETGVTQSPTHLIKTRGQQVTLRCSSQSGHNTVSWYQQALGQGPQFIFQYYREEENGRGNFPPRFSGLQFPNYSSELNVNALELDDSALYLCASSLGQFMNTEAFFGQGTRLTVV.

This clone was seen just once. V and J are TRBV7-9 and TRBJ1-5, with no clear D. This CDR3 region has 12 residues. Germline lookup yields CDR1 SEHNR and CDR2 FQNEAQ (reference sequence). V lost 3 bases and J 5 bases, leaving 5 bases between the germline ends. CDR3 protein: CASSFYDQPQHF. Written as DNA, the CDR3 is TGTGCCAGCAGCTTTTATGATCAGCCCCAGCATTTT.

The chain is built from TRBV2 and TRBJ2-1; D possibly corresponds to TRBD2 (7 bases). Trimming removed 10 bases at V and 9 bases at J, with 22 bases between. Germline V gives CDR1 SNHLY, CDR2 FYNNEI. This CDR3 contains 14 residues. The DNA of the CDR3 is TGTGCCACCAAGGGGGGGGGATCTTTAGTTGAGCAGTTCTTC. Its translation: CATKGGGSLVEQFF.

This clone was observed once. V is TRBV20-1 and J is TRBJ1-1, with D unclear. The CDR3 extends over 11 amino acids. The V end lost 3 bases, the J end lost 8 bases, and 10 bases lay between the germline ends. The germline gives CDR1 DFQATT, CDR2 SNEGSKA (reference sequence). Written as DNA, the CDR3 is TGCAGTGCTAGCCCTAATCGAGAAGCTTTCTTT. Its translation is CSASPNREAFF.

CDR3 region: CASSDDGLSGNTIYF. The CDR3 DNA reads as TGTGCCAGCAGTGACGACGGACTCTCTGGAAACACCATATATTTT. V is TRBV2 and J is TRBJ1-3; D remains ambiguous. The V gene lost 3 bases and the J gene lost 0 bases, with 9 bases spanning the gap. CDR1 is SNHLY, CDR2 FYNNEI, per germline. This CDR3 is built from 15 residues. The complete variable domain, with remaining parts taken from reference TRBV2 and TRBJ1-3, reads EPEVTQTPSHQVTQMGQEVILRCVPISNHLYFYWYRQILGQKVEFLVSFYNNEISEKSEIFDDQFSVERPDGSNFTLKIRSTKLEDSAMYFCASSDDGLSGNTIYFGEGSWLTVV.

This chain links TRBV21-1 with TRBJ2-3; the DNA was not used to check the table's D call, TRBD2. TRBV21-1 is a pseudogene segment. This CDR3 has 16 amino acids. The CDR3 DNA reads TGTGCCAGCAGCCCGGGACTAGCGGGAGAGGCAGATACGCAGTATTTT. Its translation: CASSPGLAGEADTQYF.